One and the same sample provided the 10 T cell receptor beta chains below, sequenced in a study of blood T cells in healthy people across ages. Then a second PCR, running about 6 to 11 cycles, was carried out with a sample-barcoded 5' primer and a J-beta primer mix. Using its own MiXCR run on the 5' RACE reads, TCRdb lists one record per CDR3 protein. The sample yields about 930,000 distinct CDR3 sequences, about 29% seen once. The same sample was also studied in work on T cells of mothers and their children.

The specimen sequenced was blood. The source is a woman aged 40 to 49 in good health.

This clonotype was found a few times. J is TRBJ2-2 and V is TRBV4-1; D uncertain. Trimming removed 1 base at V and 8 bases at J, with 8 bases between. CDR1 MGHRA and CDR2 YSYEKL come from the germline V gene. The CDR3 spans 13 residues. The CDR3 loop reads CASSQVSVGELFF. CDR3 sequence (DNA): TGCGCCAGCAGCCAAGTGTCAGTTGGGGAGCTGTTTTTT.

The J gene is TRBJ2-3, the V gene TRBV4-3; TRBD2 matches at 10 bases. CDR1 LGHNA and CDR2 YSLEER come from the germline V gene. CDR3 size: 17 residues. After removal of 4 bases from V and 0 bases from J, the junction contained 7 bases not matched to a gene. The chain's CDR3 is CASSRKRGGTSTDTQYF. The CDR3 bases are TGCGCCAGCAGCCGGAAGCGGGGGGGAACTAGCACAGATACGCAGTATTTT.

Remarks on this clonotype: A much more abundant neighbour one base away suggests this may be a read error. The rearrangement uses TRBV6-6 and TRBJ2-7; no firm D call. Germline assignment: CDR1 MNHNY and CDR2 SVGAGI (reference sequence). Trimming took 4 bases from V and 3 from J, leaving 7 bases between them. The CDR3 contains 12 residues. CDR3 in amino acids: CASSSECYEQYF. The CDR3 nucleotides read TGTGCCAGCAGTTCCGAGTGCTACGAGCAGTACTTC.

This clonotype has a handful of counts. This may stem from a read error, because a much larger clone lies one nucleotide away. V and J are TRBV7-2 and TRBJ2-1, with 9 positions matching TRBD1. This CDR3 has 16 residues. Germline V lookup: CDR1 SGHTA, CDR2 FQGNSA. V lost 5 bases to trimming and J lost 6 bases; unmatched junction nucleotides: 11. The CDR3 here is CASSLKKGTGSNEQFF. The CDR3 nucleotides read TGTGCCAGCAGCCTGAAGAAGGGGACAGGGTCCAATGAGCAGTTCTTC.

The chain is built from TRBV7-9 and TRBJ2-7, with D perhaps given as TRBD1 or TRBD2 (5 bases each). Between the trimmed V and J ends, which lost 1 base and 6 bases, there was a span of 10 bases. CDR1 is SEHNR and CDR2 is FQNEAQ in the germline V gene (reference sequence). This CDR3 region has 13 residues. Here the CDR3 reads CASSLEGPREQYF. The CDR3 DNA follows: TGTGCCAGCAGCTTAGAGGGACCGCGCGAGCAGTACTTC.

The chain is built from TRBV12-3 or TRBV12-4 and TRBJ1-1, with a weak D call TRBD1 (6 bases). The V end was cut by 8 bases, the J end by 10 bases, with 14 bases between. This CDR3 has 11 residues. The CDR3 sequence: CASGQRRGAFF. In DNA form, the CDR3 reads TGTGCCAGCGGACAGCGACGGGGAGCTTTCTTT.

The chain couples TRBV7-9 to TRBJ1-5; D is undetermined. The CDR3 runs to 12 residues. V dropped 5 bases and J dropped 3 bases, with 5 bases sitting between them. Germline V gene sequence: CDR1 SEHNR, CDR2 FQNEAQ (reference sequence). CDR3 in amino acids: CASSEDNQPQHF. The CDR3 DNA sequence: TGTGCCAGCAGCGAAGACAATCAGCCCCAGCATTTT.

This clonotype showed up just a few times. The chain uses TRBV5-1 and TRBJ2-7, with 8 bases that match TRBD2. This CDR3 is built from 15 residues. V was clipped by 0 bases and J by 9 bases; unmatched bases: 11. Germline CDR1 reads SGHRS; CDR2 reads YFSETQ. CDR3 sequence: CASSLGSGGPQVQYF. Written as DNA, the CDR3 is TGCGCCAGCAGCTTGGGGAGCGGGGGCCCCCAAGTGCAGTACTTC. Based on the CDR3 plus reference TRBV5-1 and TRBJ2-7, the full variable domain is KAGVTQTPRYLIKTRGQQVTLSCSPISGHRSVSWYQQTPGQGLQFLFEYFSETQRNKGNFPGRFSGRQFSNSRSEMNVSTLELGDSALYLCASSLGSGGPQVQYFGPGTRLTVT.

CDR3 loop: CASSQDPTPNYGYTF. In nucleotides, the CDR3 is TGCGCCAGCAGCCAAGATCCAACACCTAACTATGGCTACACCTTC. V usage is TRBV4-3 and J usage is TRBJ1-2, with no clear D. Germline V lookup: CDR1 LGHNA, CDR2 YSLEER. This CDR3 has 15 residues. Trimming pared 0 bases from V and 0 bases from J, leaving 8 bases between.

There are a few counts of this clonotype. CDR3 DNA sequence: TGTGCCAGCAGTTACAGAGTCGGGGGGCCCCACGACACCGGGGAGCTGTTTTTT. Amino acid sequence: CASSYRVGGPHDTGELFF. The V call is TRBV6-5, the J call TRBJ2-2; tentatively, D is TRBD2 (7 bases). V was pared by 2 bases and J by 3 bases, with 19 bases between. This CDR3 region has 18 residues. Germline V gene sequence: CDR1 MNHEY, CDR2 SVGAGI.